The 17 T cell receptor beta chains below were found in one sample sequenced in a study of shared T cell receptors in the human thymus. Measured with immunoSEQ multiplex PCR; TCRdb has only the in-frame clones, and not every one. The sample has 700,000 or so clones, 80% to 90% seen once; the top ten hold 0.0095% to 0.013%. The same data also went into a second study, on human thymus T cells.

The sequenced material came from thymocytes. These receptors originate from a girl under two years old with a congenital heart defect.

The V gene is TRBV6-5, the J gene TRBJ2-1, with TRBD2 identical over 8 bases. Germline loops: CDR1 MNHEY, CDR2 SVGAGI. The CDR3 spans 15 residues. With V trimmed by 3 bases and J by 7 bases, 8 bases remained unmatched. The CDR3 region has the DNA TGTGCCAGCAGTTATTCGGGGGGGGAAGGGAATGAGCAGTTCTTC. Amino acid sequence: CASSYSGGEGNEQFF.

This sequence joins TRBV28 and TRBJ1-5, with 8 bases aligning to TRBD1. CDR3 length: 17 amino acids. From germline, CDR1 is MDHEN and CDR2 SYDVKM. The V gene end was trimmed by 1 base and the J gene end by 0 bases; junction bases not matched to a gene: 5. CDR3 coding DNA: TGTGCCAGCAGTTTATCGACAGGGGAGAATAGCAATCAGCCCCAGCATTTT. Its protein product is CASSLSTGENSNQPQHF.

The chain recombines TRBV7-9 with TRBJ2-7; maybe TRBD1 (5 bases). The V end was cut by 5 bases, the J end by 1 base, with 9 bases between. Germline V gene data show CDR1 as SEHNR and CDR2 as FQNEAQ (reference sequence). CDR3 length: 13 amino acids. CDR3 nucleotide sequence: TGTGCCAGCAGCGCCCAGGGTTCCTACGAGCAGTACTTC. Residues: CASSAQGSYEQYF.

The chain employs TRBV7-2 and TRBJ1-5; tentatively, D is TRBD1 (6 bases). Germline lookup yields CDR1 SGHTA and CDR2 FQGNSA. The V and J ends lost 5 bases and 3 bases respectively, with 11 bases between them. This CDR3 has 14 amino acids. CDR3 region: CASSRAGDNQPQHF. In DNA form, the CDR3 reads TGTGCCAGCAGCCGGGCAGGGGACAATCAGCCCCAGCATTTT.

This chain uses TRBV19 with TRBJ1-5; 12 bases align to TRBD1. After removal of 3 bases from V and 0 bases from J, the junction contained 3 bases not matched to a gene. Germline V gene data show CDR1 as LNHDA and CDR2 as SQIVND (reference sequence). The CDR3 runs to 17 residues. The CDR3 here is CASSIGTGGDSNQPQHF. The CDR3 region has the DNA TGTGCCAGTAGTATCGGGACAGGGGGCGATAGCAATCAGCCCCAGCATTTT.

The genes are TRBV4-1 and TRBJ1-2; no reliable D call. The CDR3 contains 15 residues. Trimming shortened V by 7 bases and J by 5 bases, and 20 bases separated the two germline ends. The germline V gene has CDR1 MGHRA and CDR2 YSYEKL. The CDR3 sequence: CASTPLLGIYYGYTF. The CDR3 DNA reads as TGCGCCAGCACTCCCCTGCTCGGGATTTATTATGGCTACACCTTC.

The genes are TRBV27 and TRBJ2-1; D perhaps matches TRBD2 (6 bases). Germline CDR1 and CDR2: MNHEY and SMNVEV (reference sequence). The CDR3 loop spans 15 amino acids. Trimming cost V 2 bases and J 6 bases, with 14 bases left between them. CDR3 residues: CASSLRATRTNEQFF. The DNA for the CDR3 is TGTGCCAGCAGTTTAAGGGCGACTAGAACCAATGAGCAGTTCTTC.

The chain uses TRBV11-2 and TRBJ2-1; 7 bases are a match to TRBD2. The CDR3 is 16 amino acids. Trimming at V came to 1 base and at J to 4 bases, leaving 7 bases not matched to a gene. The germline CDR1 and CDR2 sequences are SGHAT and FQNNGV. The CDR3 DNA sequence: TGTGCCAGCAGCTTAGTTCTGAGCGGGGAGTACAATGAGCAGTTCTTC. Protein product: CASSLVLSGEYNEQFF.

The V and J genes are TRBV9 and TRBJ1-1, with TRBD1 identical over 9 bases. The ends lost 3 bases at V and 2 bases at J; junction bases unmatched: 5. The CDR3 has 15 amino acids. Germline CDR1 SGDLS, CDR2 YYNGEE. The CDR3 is CASSDRTGVNTEAFF. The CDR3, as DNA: TGTGCCAGCAGCGATAGGACAGGGGTCAACACTGAAGCTTTCTTT.

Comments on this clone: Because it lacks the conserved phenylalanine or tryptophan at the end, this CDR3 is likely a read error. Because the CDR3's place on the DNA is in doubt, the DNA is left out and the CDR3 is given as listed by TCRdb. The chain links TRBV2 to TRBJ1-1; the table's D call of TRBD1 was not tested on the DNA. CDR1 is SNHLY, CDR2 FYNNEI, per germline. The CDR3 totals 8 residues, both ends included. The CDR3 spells CASIFKSG.

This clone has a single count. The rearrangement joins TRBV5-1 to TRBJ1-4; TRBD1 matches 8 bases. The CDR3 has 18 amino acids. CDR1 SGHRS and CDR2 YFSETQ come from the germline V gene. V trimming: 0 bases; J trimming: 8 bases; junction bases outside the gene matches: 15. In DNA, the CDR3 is TGCGCCAGCAGCTTGGCCGCTGACAGGGGCGTCGGCGGCGAAAAACTGTTTTTT. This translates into CASSLAADRGVGGEKLFF.

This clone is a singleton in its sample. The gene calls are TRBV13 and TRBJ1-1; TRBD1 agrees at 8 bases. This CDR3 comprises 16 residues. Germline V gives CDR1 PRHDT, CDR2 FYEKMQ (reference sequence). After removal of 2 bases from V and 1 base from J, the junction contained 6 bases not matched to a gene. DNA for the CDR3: TGTGCCAGCAGCTTATCCCGGGACAGGCCGAACACTGAAGCTTTCTTT. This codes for CASSLSRDRPNTEAFF.

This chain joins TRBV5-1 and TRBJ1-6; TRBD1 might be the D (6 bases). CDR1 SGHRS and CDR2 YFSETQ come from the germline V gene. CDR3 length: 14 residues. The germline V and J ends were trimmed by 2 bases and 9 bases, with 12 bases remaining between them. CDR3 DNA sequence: TGCGCCAGCAGCTTAGGGGGGAGGGGTTCACCCCTCCACTTT. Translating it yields CASSLGGRGSPLHF.

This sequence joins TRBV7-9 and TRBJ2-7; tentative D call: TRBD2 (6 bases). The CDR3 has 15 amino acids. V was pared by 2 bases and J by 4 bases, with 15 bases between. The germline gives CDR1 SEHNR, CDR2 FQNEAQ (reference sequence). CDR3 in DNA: TGTGCCAGCAGCTTAAGCGCGGGACTCTTTTACGAGCAGTACTTC. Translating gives CASSLSAGLFYEQYF.

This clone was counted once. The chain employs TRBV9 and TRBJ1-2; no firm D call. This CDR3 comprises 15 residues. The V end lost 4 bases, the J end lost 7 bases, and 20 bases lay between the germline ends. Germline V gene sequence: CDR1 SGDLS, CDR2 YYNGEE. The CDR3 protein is CASSTPKGGLPGYTF. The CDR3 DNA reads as TGTGCCAGCAGCACCCCCAAAGGAGGGTTACCTGGCTACACCTTC. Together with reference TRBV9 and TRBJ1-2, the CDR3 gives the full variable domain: DSGVTQTPKHLITATGQRVTLRCSPRSGDLSVYWYQQSLDQGLQFLIQYYNGEERAKGNILERFSAQQFPDLHSELNLSSLELGDSALYFCASSTPKGGLPGYTFGSGTRLTVV.

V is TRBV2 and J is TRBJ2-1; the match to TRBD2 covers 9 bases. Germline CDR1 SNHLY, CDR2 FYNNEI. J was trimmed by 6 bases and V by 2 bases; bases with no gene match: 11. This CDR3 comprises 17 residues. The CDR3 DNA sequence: TGTGCCAGCAGTGAACTGCTAGCGGGGCCCCTATCCAATGAGCAGTTCTTC. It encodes CASSELLAGPLSNEQFF.

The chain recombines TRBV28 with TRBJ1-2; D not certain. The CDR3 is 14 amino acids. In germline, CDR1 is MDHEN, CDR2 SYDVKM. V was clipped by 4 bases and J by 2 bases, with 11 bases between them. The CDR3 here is CASSSRTGNYGYTF. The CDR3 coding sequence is TGTGCCAGCAGTTCTCGGACGGGGAACTATGGCTACACCTTC.